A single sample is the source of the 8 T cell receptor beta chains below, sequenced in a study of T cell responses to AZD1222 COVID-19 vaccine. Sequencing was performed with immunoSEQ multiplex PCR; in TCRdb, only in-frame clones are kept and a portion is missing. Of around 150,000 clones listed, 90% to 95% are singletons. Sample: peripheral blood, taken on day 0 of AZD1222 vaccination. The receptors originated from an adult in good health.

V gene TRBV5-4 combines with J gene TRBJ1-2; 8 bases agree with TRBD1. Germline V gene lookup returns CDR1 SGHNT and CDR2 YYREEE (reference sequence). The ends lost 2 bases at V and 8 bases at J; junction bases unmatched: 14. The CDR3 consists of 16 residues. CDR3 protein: CASSLGQMTGVDGYTF. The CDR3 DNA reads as TGTGCCAGCAGCTTAGGGCAAATGACAGGGGTCGACGGCTACACCTTC.

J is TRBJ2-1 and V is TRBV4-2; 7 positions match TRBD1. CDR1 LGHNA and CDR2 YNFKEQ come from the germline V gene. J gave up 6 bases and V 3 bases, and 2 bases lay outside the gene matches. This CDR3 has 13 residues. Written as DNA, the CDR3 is TGTGCCAGCAGCCAGAGGGACAGCAATGAGCAGTTCTTC. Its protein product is CASSQRDSNEQFF.

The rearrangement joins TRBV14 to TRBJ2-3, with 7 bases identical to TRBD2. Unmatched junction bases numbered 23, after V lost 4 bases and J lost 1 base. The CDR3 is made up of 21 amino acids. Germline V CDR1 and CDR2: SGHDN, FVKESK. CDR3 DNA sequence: TGTGCCAGCAGCCCAATCGGGGACTACTCCCTTCTAGGCTCGGGCACAGATACGCAGTATTTT. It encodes CASSPIGDYSLLGSGTDTQYF. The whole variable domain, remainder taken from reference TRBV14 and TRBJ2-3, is EAGVTQFPSHSVIEKGQTVTLRCDPISGHDNLYWYRRVMGKEIKFLLHFVKESKQDESGMPNNRFLAERTGGTYSTLKVQPAELEDSGVYFCASSPIGDYSLLGSGTDTQYFGPGTRLTVL.

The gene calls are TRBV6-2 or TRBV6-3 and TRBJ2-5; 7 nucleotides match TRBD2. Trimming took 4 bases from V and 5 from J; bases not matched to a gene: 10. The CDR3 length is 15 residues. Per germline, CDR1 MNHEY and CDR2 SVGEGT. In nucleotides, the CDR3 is TGTGCCAGCAGTTCCCGGATCGGACTAGGCGAGACCCAGTACTTC. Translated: CASSSRIGLGETQYF.

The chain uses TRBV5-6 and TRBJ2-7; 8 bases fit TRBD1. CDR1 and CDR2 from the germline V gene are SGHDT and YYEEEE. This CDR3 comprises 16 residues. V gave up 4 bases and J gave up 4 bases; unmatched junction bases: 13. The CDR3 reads CASSPYRTGSIYEQYV. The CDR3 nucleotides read TGTGCCAGCAGCCCTTACAGGACAGGGAGCATATACGAGCAGTACGTC.

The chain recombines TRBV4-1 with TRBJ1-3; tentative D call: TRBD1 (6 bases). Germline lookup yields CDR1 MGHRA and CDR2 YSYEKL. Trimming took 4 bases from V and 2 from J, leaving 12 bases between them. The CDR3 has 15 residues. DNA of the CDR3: TGCGCCAGCAGCCCTAGGACAGCTACTGGAAACACCATATATTTT. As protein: CASSPRTATGNTIYF.

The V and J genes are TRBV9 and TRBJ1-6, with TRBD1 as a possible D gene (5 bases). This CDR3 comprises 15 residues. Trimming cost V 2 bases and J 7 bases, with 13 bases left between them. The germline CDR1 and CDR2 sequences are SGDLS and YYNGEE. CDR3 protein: CASSVGGLGNSPLHF. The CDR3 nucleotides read TGTGCCAGCAGCGTCGGGGGGTTGGGAAATTCACCCCTCCACTTT.

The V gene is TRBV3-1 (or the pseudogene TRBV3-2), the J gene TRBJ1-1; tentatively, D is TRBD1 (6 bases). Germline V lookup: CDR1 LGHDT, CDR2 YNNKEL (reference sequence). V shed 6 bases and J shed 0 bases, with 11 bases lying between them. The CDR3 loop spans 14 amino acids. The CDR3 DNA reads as TGTGCCAGCAGGCCGGGACACTTGAACACTGAAGCTTTCTTT. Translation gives CASRPGHLNTEAFF.